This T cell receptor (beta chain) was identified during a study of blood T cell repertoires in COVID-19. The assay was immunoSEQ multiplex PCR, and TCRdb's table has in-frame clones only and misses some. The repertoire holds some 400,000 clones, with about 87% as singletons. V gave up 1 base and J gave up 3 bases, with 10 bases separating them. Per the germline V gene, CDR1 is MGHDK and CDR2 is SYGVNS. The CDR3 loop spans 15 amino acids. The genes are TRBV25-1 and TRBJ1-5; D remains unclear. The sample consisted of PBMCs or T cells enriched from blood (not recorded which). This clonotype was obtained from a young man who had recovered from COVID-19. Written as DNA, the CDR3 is TGTGCCAGCAGTGAATCGGGTGGTAACAATCAGCCCCAGCATTTT. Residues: CASSESGGNNQPQHF.